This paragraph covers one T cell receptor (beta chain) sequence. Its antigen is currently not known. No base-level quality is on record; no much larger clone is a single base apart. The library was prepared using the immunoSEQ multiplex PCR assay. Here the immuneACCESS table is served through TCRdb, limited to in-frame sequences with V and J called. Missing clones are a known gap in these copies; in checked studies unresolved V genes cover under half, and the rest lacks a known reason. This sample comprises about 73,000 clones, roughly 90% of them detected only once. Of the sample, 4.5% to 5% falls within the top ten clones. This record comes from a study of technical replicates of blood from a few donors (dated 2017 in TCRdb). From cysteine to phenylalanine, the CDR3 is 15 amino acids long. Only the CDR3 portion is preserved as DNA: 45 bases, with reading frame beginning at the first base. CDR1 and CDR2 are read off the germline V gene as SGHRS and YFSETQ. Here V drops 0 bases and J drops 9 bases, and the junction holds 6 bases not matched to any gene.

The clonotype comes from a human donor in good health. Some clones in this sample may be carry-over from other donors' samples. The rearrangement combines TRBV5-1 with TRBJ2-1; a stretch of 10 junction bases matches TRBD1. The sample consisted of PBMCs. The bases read TGCGCCAGCAGCTTGGATGGGACAGGGGTAGGTGAGCAGTTCTTC. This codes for CASSLDGTGVGEQFF.